These T cell receptor beta chains were read from a single sample in a study of breast tumors, draining lymph nodes, adjacent tissues. A single record per CDR3 protein comes from TCRdb applying MiXCR to the multiplex PCR reads. In the table there are about 66,000 distinct CDR3 sequences, less than 45% of which are singletons. What was sequenced was breast tumor tissue. The receptors stem from a female donor with breast cancer. Some clones in this sample may be carry-over from other donors' samples. Both conserved end residues are part of each CDR3. D genes are given only for firm matches. Expanded clones get a size class; other rows say once, few or many, or leave the size out.

V gene: TRBV19; clone size: NA; D gene: NA; J gene: TRBJ1-6; CDR3 protein: CASSIRAGERSPLHF; CDR3 DNA: TGTGCCAGTAGTATAAGGGCAGGGGAACGATCACCCCTCCACTTT
V gene: TRBV28; clone size: NA; D gene: TRBD1; J gene: TRBJ2-7; CDR3 protein: CASSSTWPGQADLYEQYF; CDR3 DNA: TGTGCCAGCAGTTCGACTTGGCCGGGACAGGCGGACCTCTACGAGCAGTACTTT
V gene: TRBV18; clone size: NA; D gene: TRBD1; J gene: TRBJ2-3; CDR3 protein: CASSGGPGQGAGDTQYF; CDR3 DNA: TGTGCCAGCTCAGGAGGCCCGGGACAGGGGGCTGGAGATACGCAGTATTTT
V gene: TRBV20-1; clone size: NA; D gene: NA; J gene: TRBJ2-3; CDR3 protein: CSASEGADTQYF; CDR3 DNA: TGCAGTGCTAGCGAGGGCGCAGATACGCAGTATTTT
V gene: TRBV15; clone size: many; D gene: TRBD1; J gene: TRBJ2-6; CDR3 protein: CATSAHFDRAGANVLTF; CDR3 DNA: TGTGCCACCAGCGCGCACTTCGACAGGGCTGGGGCCAACGTCCTGACTTTC
V gene: TRBV2; clone size: many; D gene: TRBD2; J gene: TRBJ2-3; CDR3 protein: CASRSRSGGGDTQYF; CDR3 DNA: TGTGCCAGCAGATCACGGAGCGGGGGGGGGGATACGCAGTATTTT
V gene: TRBV7-9; clone size: NA; D gene: TRBD1; J gene: TRBJ1-1; CDR3 protein: CASSFSRPGGSNTEAFF; CDR3 DNA: TGTGCCAGCAGCTTTTCCCGGCCAGGGGGGTCGAACACTGAAGCTTTCTTT
V gene: TRBV20-1; clone size: NA; D gene: NA; J gene: TRBJ2-5; CDR3 protein: CSASGGEHETQYF; CDR3 DNA: TGCAGTGCTAGCGGCGGGGAGCACGAGACCCAGTACTTC
V gene: TRBV19; clone size: many; D gene: NA; J gene: TRBJ1-2; CDR3 protein: CASSLFWGYSPNYGYTF; CDR3 DNA: TGTGCCAGTAGTCTCTTCTGGGGTTACTCCCCTAACTATGGCTACACCTTC
V gene: TRBV20-1; clone size: NA; D gene: NA; J gene: TRBJ1-3; CDR3 protein: CSARLAQNYGYTIYF; CDR3 DNA: TGCAGTGCTAGACTAGCACAGAACTATGGCTACACCATATATTTT
V gene: TRBV5-8; clone size: medium-sized; D gene: NA; J gene: TRBJ1-2; CDR3 protein: CASRATGKDGYTF; CDR3 DNA: TGTGCCAGCAGGGCGACAGGCAAGGATGGCTACACCTTC
V gene: TRBV20-1; clone size: once; D gene: NA; J gene: TRBJ1-2; CDR3 protein: CSARERQYTGYTF; CDR3 DNA: TGCAGTGCTAGAGAAAGACAGTATACTGGCTACACCTTC
V gene: TRBV5-1; clone size: many; D gene: NA; J gene: TRBJ2-6; CDR3 protein: CASSPSRFSGANVLTF; CDR3 DNA: TGCGCCAGCAGCCCTAGCCGTTTCTCTGGGGCCAACGTCCTGACTTTC
V gene: TRBV25-1; clone size: NA; D gene: NA; J gene: TRBJ2-1; CDR3 protein: CASSRLGGPSYNEQFF; CDR3 DNA: TGTGCCAGCAGTCGGCTGGGGGGGCCCTCGTACAATGAGCAGTTCTTC
V gene: TRBV29-1; clone size: many; D gene: TRBD1; J gene: TRBJ1-3; CDR3 protein: CSVVSVDQGASSNTIYF; CDR3 DNA: TGCAGCGTTGTGTCGGTTGATCAGGGGGCATCCTCCAACACCATATATTTT
V gene: TRBV9; clone size: NA; D gene: TRBD2; J gene: TRBJ2-1; CDR3 protein: CASSVGTSGRYNEQFF; CDR3 DNA: TGTGCCAGCAGCGTCGGGACTAGCGGGAGATACAATGAGCAGTTCTTC
V gene: TRBV5-8; clone size: NA; D gene: NA; J gene: TRBJ1-2; CDR3 protein: CASPRRVSYGYTF; CDR3 DNA: TGCGCCAGCCCCCGGCGGGTTTCCTATGGCTACACCTTC
V gene: TRBV5-6; clone size: many; D gene: NA; J gene: TRBJ1-4; CDR3 protein: CASSLRQPTNEKLFF; CDR3 DNA: TGTGCCAGCAGCTTAAGACAGCCAACTAATGAAAAACTGTTTTTT
V gene: TRBV5-1; clone size: NA; D gene: TRBD1; J gene: TRBJ2-1; CDR3 protein: CASSPRQGQGDYNEQFF; CDR3 DNA: TGCGCCAGCAGCCCGCGACAGGGACAGGGCGACTACAATGAGCAGTTCTTC
V gene: TRBV12-3/TRBV12-4; clone size: many; D gene: TRBD2; J gene: TRBJ2-3; CDR3 protein: CASGGGRDTQYF; CDR3 DNA: TGTGCCAGCGGGGGAGGGCGAGATACGCAGTATTTT
V gene: TRBV15; clone size: NA; D gene: NA; J gene: TRBJ1-2; CDR3 protein: CATSRDRNGGPYGYTF; CDR3 DNA: TGTGCCACCAGCAGAGATCGGAACGGCGGTCCGTATGGCTACACCTTC
V gene: TRBV3-1; clone size: many; D gene: TRBD2; J gene: TRBJ2-1; CDR3 protein: CASSQTAGGLAHEQFF; CDR3 DNA: TGTGCCAGCAGCCAAACCGCCGGGGGACTAGCGCATGAGCAGTTCTTC
V gene: TRBV2; clone size: many; D gene: TRBD1; J gene: TRBJ2-5; CDR3 protein: CASSEGDRVGTQYF; CDR3 DNA: TGTGCCAGCAGTGAGGGGGACAGGGTTGGGACCCAGTACTTC
V gene: TRBV20-1; clone size: NA; D gene: NA; J gene: TRBJ2-1; CDR3 protein: CSATRNLGTNEQFF; CDR3 DNA: TGCAGTGCTACACGGAACCTAGGCACCAATGAGCAGTTCTTC
V gene: TRBV7-6; clone size: many; D gene: NA; J gene: TRBJ2-7; CDR3 protein: CASSLSQGSDEQYF; CDR3 DNA: TGTGCCAGCAGCTTATCGCAGGGTTCCGACGAGCAGTACTTC